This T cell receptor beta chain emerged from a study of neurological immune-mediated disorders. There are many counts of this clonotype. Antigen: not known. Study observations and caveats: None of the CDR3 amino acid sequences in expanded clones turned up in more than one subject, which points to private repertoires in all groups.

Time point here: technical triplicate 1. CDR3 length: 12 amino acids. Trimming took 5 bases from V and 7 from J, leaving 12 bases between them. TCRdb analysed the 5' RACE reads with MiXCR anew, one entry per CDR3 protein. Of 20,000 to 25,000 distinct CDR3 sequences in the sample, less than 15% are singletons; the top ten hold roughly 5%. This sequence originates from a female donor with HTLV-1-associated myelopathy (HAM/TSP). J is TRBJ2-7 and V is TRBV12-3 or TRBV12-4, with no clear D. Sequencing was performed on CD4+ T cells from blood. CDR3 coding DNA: TGTGCCAGCAGTCCAGACACCCAGGAGCAGTACTTC. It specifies CASSPDTQEQYF.